The 8 T cell receptor beta chains in this list originate from one sample, sequenced in a study of early T cells in non-severe SARS-CoV-2 infection. TCRdb re-called the 5' RACE reads with MiXCR, one entry per CDR3 protein. The table has 35,000 to 45,000 distinct CDR3 sequences, 5% to 6.5% seen once. Specimen: whole blood, collected at baseline. The source is an adult who was a healthcare worker with PCR-confirmed SARS-CoV-2 infection or an uninfected control (not recorded which).

This clonotype was seen more than once but under ten times. The chain links TRBV6-5 to TRBJ2-7, with TRBD1 matching 7 bases. With 2 bases clipped from V and 5 bases from J, the junction kept 3 bases outside the gene matches. Germline values: CDR1 MNHEY, CDR2 SVGAGI. The CDR3 consists of 13 residues. The CDR3 region is CASSYKTGHEQYF. CDR3 bases: TGTGCCAGCAGTTACAAGACAGGGCACGAGCAGTACTTC.

This clonotype has a handful of counts. The chain carries TRBV12-3 or TRBV12-4 and TRBJ2-7; D unresolved. CDR3 length: 18 residues. V was trimmed by 4 bases and J by 1 base, leaving 23 bases between them. CDR3 residues: CASSSNPGPRDTSYEQYF. The CDR3 DNA reads as TGTGCCAGCAGTTCGAACCCCGGACCCCGAGACACTTCCTACGAGCAGTACTTC.

This clonotype appeared a few times. The rearrangement uses TRBV5-1 and TRBJ2-7, with D perhaps assigned TRBD1 or TRBD2 (5 bases each). CDR3 length equals 14 residues. The germline V and J ends were trimmed by 5 bases and 8 bases, with 20 bases remaining between them. The germline CDR1 and CDR2 sequences are SGHRS and YFSETQ. This CDR3 reads CASSSPGALGKQYF. CDR3 coding DNA: TGCGCCAGCAGTTCACCCGGGGCCTTGGGAAAGCAGTACTTC.

The chain recombines TRBV30 with TRBJ2-7; possible D gene TRBD1, 7 bases. Trimming shortened V by 2 bases and J by 1 base, and 12 bases separated the two germline ends. CDR1 is GTSNPN, CDR2 SVGIG, per germline (reference sequence). CDR3 length: 14 amino acids. The CDR3 DNA reads as TGTGCCTGGAGTCGGGCAGGGGGGTCCTACGAGCAGTACTTC. The encoded protein is CAWSRAGGSYEQYF.

This clonotype occurred many times. The rearrangement uses TRBV20-1 and TRBJ1-5; TRBD1 agrees at 12 bases. Germline V gene data show CDR1 as DFQATT and CDR2 as SNEGSKA (reference sequence). V dropped 6 bases and J dropped 6; count of bases not matched to a gene: 12. The CDR3 consists of 16 residues. CDR3 coding DNA: TGCAGTGCGAGAAGGCCGGGACAGGGGGCGGGTCAGCCCCAGCATTTT. It encodes CSARRPGQGAGQPQHF.

This clonotype was picked up many times. V usage is TRBV9 and J usage is TRBJ1-2; D is possibly TRBD1 (6 bases). The CDR3 runs to 14 residues. The V gene lost 3 bases and the J gene lost 13 bases, with 22 bases spanning the gap. The germline CDR1 and CDR2 sequences are SGDLS and YYNGEE. CDR3 sequence: CASSAGEGPRGGTF. Here the CDR3 DNA reads TGTGCCAGCAGCGCAGGCGAGGGACCCAGGGGAGGCACCTTC.

V usage is TRBV5-4 and J usage is TRBJ2-5, with D unclear. The germline V gene has CDR1 SGHNT and CDR2 YYREEE (reference sequence). This CDR3 region has 14 residues. Between the trimmed V and J ends, which lost 2 bases and 1 base, there was a span of 9 bases. The DNA for the CDR3 is TGTGCCAGCAGCTTAAAGGACGGCCAAGAGACCCAGTACTTC. This gives the protein CASSLKDGQETQYF.

This clonotype ranks as medium-sized. V usage is TRBV6-6 and J usage is TRBJ2-1; TRBD2 is a possible D gene (5 bases). V was cut by 7 bases and J by 6 bases, with 19 bases left in between. Germline lookup yields CDR1 MNHNY and CDR2 SVGAGI (reference sequence). The CDR3 has 15 residues. The CDR3: CASTAPDRGSNEQFF. DNA of the CDR3: TGTGCCAGCACCGCCCCGGACCGGGGAAGCAATGAGCAGTTCTTC.